This passage covers 7 T cell receptor beta chains from one sample sequenced in a study of glioma-infiltrating T cells after dendritic cell vaccination. TCRdb's copy holds only in-frame clones and misses some; the assay was immunoSEQ multiplex PCR. The repertoire includes fewer than 65,000 clones, approximately 90% of them detected once, and roughly 5% sits in the top ten. The time point is: after dendritic cell vaccination, including at tumor progression/relapse. Sample: blood, taken after dendritic cell vaccination. The receptors derive from a human donor with glioblastoma.

This rearrangement joins TRBV5-5 to TRBJ2-1; D is ambiguous. The V gene's germline CDR1 is SGHKS and CDR2 YYEKEE (reference sequence). The CDR3 runs to 15 residues. With 1 base removed from V and 5 bases from J, the gap between germline ends came to 13 bases. The CDR3 sequence: CASSLNPNRDNEQFF. For the CDR3, the DNA is TGTGCCAGCAGCTTGAACCCCAACCGGGACAATGAGCAGTTCTTC.

This clone was counted only a few times. A far larger clone is just one base off, so this is likely a read error. Other DNA sequences in the sample encode the same CDR3. CDR3 nucleotides: TGCGCCAGCAGCCGAGGGGACAGCAGTTCCTACGAGCAGTACTTC. Translated, it gives CASSRGDSSSYEQYF. The V call is TRBV4-1, the J call TRBJ2-7, with 7 bases identical to TRBD1. Trimming at V came to 4 bases and at J to 1 base, leaving 7 bases not matched to a gene. CDR1 and CDR2 from the germline V gene are MGHRA and YSYEKL. This CDR3 has 15 residues.

The V call is TRBV7-2, the J call TRBJ2-1; possibly TRBD2 for D (5 bases). V dropped 5 bases and J dropped 0 bases, with 8 bases sitting between them. Germline lookup yields CDR1 SGHTA and CDR2 FQGNSA. The CDR3 is made up of 14 amino acids. This CDR3 is CASSERTSYNEQFF. In DNA, the CDR3 is TGTGCCAGCAGCGAGCGGACCTCCTACAATGAGCAGTTCTTC.

This chain connects TRBV7-8 to TRBJ2-7, with 8 bases lining up with TRBD1. The V segment lost 5 bases and the J segment 5 bases; nucleotides outside the gene matches: 11. The CDR3 spans 15 residues. From germline, CDR1 is SGHVS and CDR2 FQNEAQ. The CDR3 reads CASSGDRYRFDEQYF. CDR3 DNA: TGTGCCAGCAGCGGGGACAGGTATCGGTTTGACGAGCAGTACTTC.

The chain uses TRBV7-3 and TRBJ1-2; D not resolved. Trimming shortened V by 1 base and J by 4 bases, and 13 bases separated the two germline ends. This CDR3 is 15 amino acids long. CDR1 SGHTA and CDR2 FQGTGA come from the germline V gene. The DNA of the CDR3 is TGTGCCAGCAGCTTAAGAAGGGAACTAGGCTATGGCTACACCTTC. It specifies CASSLRRELGYGYTF.

This clone appeared a few times. The V gene is TRBV6-5, the J gene TRBJ2-2, with TRBD1 identical over 7 bases. The V and J ends lost 6 bases and 6 bases, in that order; junction bases with no gene match: 4. Germline V CDR1 and CDR2: MNHEY, SVGAGI. The CDR3 extends over 13 amino acids. In DNA form, the CDR3 reads TGTGCCAGCAGCCCAGACAGGGCCGGGGAGCTGTTTTTT. Its protein product is CASSPDRAGELFF.

The V gene is TRBV25-1, the J gene TRBJ2-1, with 10 bases lining up with TRBD2. V was pared by 10 bases and J by 7 bases, with 13 bases of the junction left unmatched. Germline CDR1 and CDR2: MGHDK and SYGVNS. The CDR3 consists of 15 residues. The CDR3 loop reads CATSRQGLATNEQFF. The CDR3 DNA reads TGTGCCACATCACGCCAGGGACTAGCGACTAATGAGCAGTTCTTC.